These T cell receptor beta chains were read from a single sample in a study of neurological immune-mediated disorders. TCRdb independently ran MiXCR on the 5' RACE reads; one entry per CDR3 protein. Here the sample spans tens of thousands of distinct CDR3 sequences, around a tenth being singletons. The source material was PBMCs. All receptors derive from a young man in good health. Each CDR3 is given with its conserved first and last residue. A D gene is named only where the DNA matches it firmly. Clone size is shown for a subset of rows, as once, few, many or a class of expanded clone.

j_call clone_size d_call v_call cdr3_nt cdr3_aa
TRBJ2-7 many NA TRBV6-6 TGTGCCAGCAGTTATATGGGACTCCAATCGAGCTCCTACGAGCAGTACTTC CASSYMGLQSSSYEQYF
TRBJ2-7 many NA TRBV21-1 TGTGCCAGCAGCAAAGGTGGCCAAGGGGGGACCGGGCAGTACTTC CASSKGGQGGTGQYF
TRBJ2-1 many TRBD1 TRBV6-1 TGTGCCAGCAGTGAATTCGTCAGGGGGACGAATGAGCAGTTCTTC CASSEFVRGTNEQFF
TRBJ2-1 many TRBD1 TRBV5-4 TGTGCCAGCGGCCTTGGGACAGGTGGACCCAATGAGCAGTTCTTC CASGLGTGGPNEQFF
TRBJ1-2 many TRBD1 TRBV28 TGTGCCAGCAGTGCGACAGGGAAGTATGGCTACACCTTC CASSATGKYGYTF
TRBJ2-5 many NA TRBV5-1 TGCGCCAGCAGCTTCGGGGGAGGAGAGACCCAGTACTTC CASSFGGGETQYF
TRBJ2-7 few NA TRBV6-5 TGTGCCAGCAGTTCGGCGGGGGCAGACTCCTACGAGCAGTACTTC CASSSAGADSYEQYF
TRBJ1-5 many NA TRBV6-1 TGTGCCAGCAGTGAAATTGGGGCCAATCAGCCCCAGCATTTT CASSEIGANQPQHF
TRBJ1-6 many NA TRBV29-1 TGCAGCGTACAAAGCTCCTATAATTCACCCCTCCACTTT CSVQSSYNSPLHF
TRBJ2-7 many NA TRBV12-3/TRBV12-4 TGTGCCAGCAGCCTAGGCCAGATCTCCTACGAGCAGTACTTC CASSLGQISYEQYF
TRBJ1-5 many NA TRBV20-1 TGCAGTGCTAGAGATGGCGGTCAGCCCCAGCATTTT CSARDGGQPQHF
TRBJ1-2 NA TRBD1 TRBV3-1 TGTACCAGCAGCCAATGGACAGGGCCCGTAGGAAGGGGCTACACCTTC CTSSQWTGPVGRGYTF
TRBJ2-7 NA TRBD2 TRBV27 TGTGCCGAAAGGAGGACTAGCATCCCCTACGAGCAGTACTTC CAERRTSIPYEQYF
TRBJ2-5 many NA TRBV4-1 TGCGCCAGCAGCCAAGTGGAGGTCGAGACCCAGTACTTC CASSQVEVETQYF
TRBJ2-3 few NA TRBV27 TGTGCCAGCAGTTTATTCGGAGGGGGTCCCTCCGCGAGTAGCACAGATACGCAGTATTTT CASSLFGGGPSASSTDTQYF
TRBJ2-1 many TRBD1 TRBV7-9 TGTGCCAGCAGCCCGCTAGGGACAGGGTATTCCTACAATGAGCAGTTCTTC CASSPLGTGYSYNEQFF
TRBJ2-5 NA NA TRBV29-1 TGCAGCGTCACCACAGGGTTCCAAGAGACCCAGTACTTC CSVTTGFQETQYF
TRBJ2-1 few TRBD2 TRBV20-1 TGCAGTGCTGGCAAGAGTCTAGCGGTCCCCTACAATGAGCAGTTCTTC CSAGKSLAVPYNEQFF
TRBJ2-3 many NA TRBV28 TGTGCCAGCAGGGCCCCAGGGGATACGCAGTATTTT CASRAPGDTQYF
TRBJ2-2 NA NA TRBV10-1 TGCGCCAGCTCTCCCGGGAGAGTGGACACCGGGGAGCTGTTTTTT CASSPGRVDTGELFF
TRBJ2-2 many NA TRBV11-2 TGTGCCAGCAGACTTTTGATCACCGGGGAGCTGTTTTTT CASRLLITGELFF
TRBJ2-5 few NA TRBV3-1 TGTGCCAGCAGCCAAGATCCAGGAATCCAAGAGACCCAGTACTTC CASSQDPGIQETQYF
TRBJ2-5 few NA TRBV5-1 TGCGCCAGCAGCTTGGGGGGTCCGGAGACCCAGTACTTC CASSLGGPETQYF
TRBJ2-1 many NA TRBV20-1 TGCAGTGCCGAGGGGGAGTGGAATGAGCAGTTCTTC CSAEGEWNEQFF
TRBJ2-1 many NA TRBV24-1 TGTGCCACCAGTGACTCCCGGGGTAGCCGCGATGAGCAGTTCTTC CATSDSRGSRDEQFF
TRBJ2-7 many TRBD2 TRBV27 TGTGCCAGCAGGGGACTAGCGGGAGGGGACTACGAGCAGTACTTC CASRGLAGGDYEQYF
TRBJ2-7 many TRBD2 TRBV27 TGTGCCAGCAGAAAGCTAGCGGCTGGCACCTACGAGCAGTACTTC CASRKLAAGTYEQYF
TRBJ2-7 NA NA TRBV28 TGTGCCAGCAGCGAGCCGGGGACCCAATACTTC CASSEPGTQYF
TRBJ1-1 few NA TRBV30 TGTGCCTGGAGGGTTACAGGCCGCCGCGACACTGAAGCTTTCTTT CAWRVTGRRDTEAFF
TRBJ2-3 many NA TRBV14 TGTGCCAGCAGCCAATCCGGGAGAGATACGCAGTATTTT CASSQSGRDTQYF
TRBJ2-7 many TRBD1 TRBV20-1 TGCAGTGCTGAGCCGGGACAGGGCTACGAGCAGTACTTC CSAEPGQGYEQYF
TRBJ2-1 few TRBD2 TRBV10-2 TGCGCCAGCAGCGGACTAGCGGGGGGGTACAATGAGCAGTTCTTC CASSGLAGGYNEQFF
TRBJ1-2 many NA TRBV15 TGTGCCACCAGCCCTCCGTGGGGGGTCGGCTACACCTTC CATSPPWGVGYTF
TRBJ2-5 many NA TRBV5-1 TGCGCCAGCAGCCTCTTAGGGAGTTTGTCCCAGTACTTC CASSLLGSLSQYF
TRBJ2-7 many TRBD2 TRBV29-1 TGCAGCGTTTTACTAGCGGCGACTCCCTACGAGCAGTACTTC CSVLLAATPYEQYF
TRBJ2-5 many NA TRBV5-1 TGCGCCAGCAGCTTAAGTCCTAGCCGAGAGACCCAGTACTTC CASSLSPSRETQYF
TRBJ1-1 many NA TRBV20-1 TGCAGTGCTAGAGATAGTTCGGCTAACACTGAAGCTTTCTTT CSARDSSANTEAFF
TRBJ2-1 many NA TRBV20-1 TGCAGTGCTAGTGCACCCAGGAGCTCCTACAATGAGCAGTTCTTC CSASAPRSSYNEQFF
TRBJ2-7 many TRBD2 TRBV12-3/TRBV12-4 TGTGCCAGCAGTCCACTAGCGGGAGGCTCCGAGCAGTACTTC CASSPLAGGSEQYF
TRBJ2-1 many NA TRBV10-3 TGTGCCATCAGTGACAGGACGGACAATGAGCAGTTCTTC CAISDRTDNEQFF
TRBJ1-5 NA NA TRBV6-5 TGTGCCAGCAGTTCCGAGCGTGGTCAGTCCCAGCATTTT CASSSERGQSQHF
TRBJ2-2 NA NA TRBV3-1 TGTGCCAGCAGCCCTATCCCCGACGGGAACGGGGAGCTGTTTTTT CASSPIPDGNGELFF
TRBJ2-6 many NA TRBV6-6 TGTGCCAGCAGTTACCTTGGGGGGTCCGGGGCCAACGTCCTGACTTTC CASSYLGGSGANVLTF
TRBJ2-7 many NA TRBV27 TGTGCCTCCCACGATCGGGGCTCCTACGAGCAGTACTTC CASHDRGSYEQYF
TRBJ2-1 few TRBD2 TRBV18 TGTGCCAGCTCACTAGTTAGGACTAGCGGGAGCCATGAGCAGTTCTTC CASSLVRTSGSHEQFF
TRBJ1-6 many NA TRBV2 TGTGCCAGCAAGACAGGCTTTAATTCACCCCTCCACTTT CASKTGFNSPLHF
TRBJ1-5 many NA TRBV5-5 TGTGCCAGCAGCTTGTCCTTAAGTTCGATTAGCAATCAGCCCCAGCATTTT CASSLSLSSISNQPQHF
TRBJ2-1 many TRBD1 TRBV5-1 TGCGCCAGCAGCTACGGACAGGGGGCCAATGAGCAGTTCTTC CASSYGQGANEQFF
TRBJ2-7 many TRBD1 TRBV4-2 TGTGCCAGCAGCCAAGATCGTGGGACAGGGTTCTACGAGCAGTACTTC CASSQDRGTGFYEQYF
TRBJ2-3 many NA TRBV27 TGTGCCAGCAGCCCTTACCGATCCGGGGGCTGGGATACGCAGTATTTT CASSPYRSGGWDTQYF
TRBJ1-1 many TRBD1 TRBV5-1 TGCGCCAGCAGCTTACCTGGACAGGGGACCACTGAAGCTTTCTTT CASSLPGQGTTEAFF
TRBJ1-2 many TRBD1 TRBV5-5 TGTGCCAGCAGCTTGGAGGGACAGGGCGTAAACGGTGGCTACACCTTC CASSLEGQGVNGGYTF
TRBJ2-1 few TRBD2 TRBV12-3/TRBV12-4 TGTGCCAGCAGTTTAAGGCGGGGGGGGGCGAATGAGCAGTTCTTC CASSLRRGGANEQFF